The 15 T cell receptor beta chains in this list originate from one sample, sequenced in a study of CD4 T cell repertoires in COVID-19. Repertoires were generated with immunoSEQ multiplex PCR, while TCRdb's copy carries only in-frame clones and drops some. The sample consists of some 71,000 clones, approximately 83% of them appearing once. This sample comprised CD4+ T cells from peripheral blood, obtained after recovery from COVID-19. Receptors originate from a human donor who had COVID-19.

V is TRBV5-4 and J is TRBJ2-3, with 7 positions matching TRBD2. V was pared by 4 bases and J by 10 bases, with 15 bases of the junction left unmatched. Germline V CDR1 and CDR2: SGHNT, YYREEE (reference sequence). The CDR3 totals 15 residues. The CDR3: CASSPGGVAAGSQYF. The CDR3 DNA is TGTGCCAGCAGCCCTGGGGGGGTAGCGGCAGGCTCGCAGTATTTT.

The chain combines TRBV6-5 with TRBJ2-7, with a possible D match to TRBD2 (5 bases). The CDR3 spans 15 residues. Per germline, CDR1 MNHEY and CDR2 SVGAGI. Trimming took off 0 bases at V and 1 base at J, with 10 bases between the two ends. This CDR3 is CASSYSIRESYEQYF. The CDR3 DNA is TGTGCCAGCAGTTACTCGATCCGGGAATCCTACGAGCAGTACTTC.

The chain couples TRBV15 to TRBJ1-5; 7 bases are a match to TRBD1. J gave up 0 bases and V 1 base, and 3 bases lay outside the gene matches. The V gene's germline CDR1 is LNHNV and CDR2 YYDKDF (reference sequence). The CDR3 extends over 16 amino acids. The CDR3 DNA reads as TGTGCCACCAGCAGAGGGGACAGCTATAGCAATCAGCCCCAGCATTTT. Its protein product is CATSRGDSYSNQPQHF.

The chain links TRBV18 to TRBJ1-6, with no clear D. Germline lookup yields CDR1 KGHSH and CDR2 LQKENI. The CDR3 totals 13 residues. V gave up 2 bases and J gave up 5 bases, with 4 bases separating them. The chain's CDR3 is CASSPGDNSPLHF. In DNA form, the CDR3 reads TGTGCCAGCTCACCAGGAGATAATTCACCCCTCCACTTT.

This clone was counted a single time. This rearrangement joins TRBV7-9 to TRBJ1-2, with a possible D match to TRBD1 (5 bases). In germline, CDR1 is SEHNR, CDR2 FQNEAQ (reference sequence). V dropped 1 base and J dropped 7 bases, with 16 bases sitting between them. The CDR3 contains 15 residues. The CDR3 spells CASSLGELGQVGYTF. The CDR3, as DNA: TGTGCCAGCAGCTTAGGTGAATTGGGGCAGGTTGGCTACACCTTC. The full variable domain, in which reference TRBV7-9 and TRBJ1-2 provide the parts outside the CDR3, is DTGVSQNPRHKITKRGQNVTFRCDPISEHNRLYWYRQTLGQGPEFLTYFQNEAQLEKSRLLSDRFSAERPKGSFSTLEIQRTEQGDSAMYLCASSLGELGQVGYTFGSGTRLTVV.

The chain couples TRBV21-1 to TRBJ2-1. TRBV21-1 is classified as a pseudogene. The CDR3 has 15 residues. The CDR3 here is CASYQTVKPRFPQFF. CDR3 DNA sequence: TGTGCCAGCTACCAGACGGTTAAGCCCCGGTTCCCGCAGTTCTTC.

The chain employs TRBV5-6 and TRBJ2-1; TRBD2 matches at 10 bases. Germline values: CDR1 SGHDT, CDR2 YYEEEE. V trimming: 6 bases; J trimming: 6 bases; junction bases outside the gene matches: 6. The CDR3 contains 14 residues. The CDR3 loop reads CASKPGLAFNEQFF. The DNA of the CDR3 is TGTGCCAGCAAGCCGGGACTAGCGTTCAATGAGCAGTTCTTC.

The rearrangement joins TRBV28 to TRBJ1-4, with D unresolved. Trimming shortened V by 2 bases and J by 5 bases, and 9 bases separated the two germline ends. CDR1 and CDR2 (germline): MDHEN, SYDVKM. The CDR3 has 14 amino acids. The CDR3 loop reads CASSLMVKNEKLFF. The CDR3 DNA follows: TGTGCCAGCAGTTTAATGGTCAAGAATGAAAAACTGTTTTTT.

V and J are TRBV11-2 and TRBJ2-3; 11 bases are shared with TRBD2. The CDR3 is 17 amino acids. Trimming took 5 bases from V and 2 from J; bases not matched to a gene: 9. CDR1 and CDR2 (germline): SGHAT, FQNNGV. The CDR3 region is CASSRRLAGINTDTQYF. In DNA form, the CDR3 reads TGTGCCAGCAGCCGCAGACTAGCGGGAATTAACACAGATACGCAGTATTTT.

The chain links TRBV2 to TRBJ2-4; D not resolved. There are 13 residues in the CDR3. Germline CDR1 is SNHLY and CDR2 is FYNNEI. Deletions cut 8 bases from V and 0 bases from J, with 8 bases between. CDR3 DNA: TGTGCCAGCGGCGAGGAAGCCAAAAACATTCAGTACTTC. Protein product: CASGEEAKNIQYF.

This chain uses TRBV28 with TRBJ2-7; weak D call: TRBD2 (6 bases). The CDR3 consists of 12 residues. The germline V and J ends were trimmed by 10 bases and 2 bases, with 12 bases remaining between them. The V gene's germline CDR1 is MDHEN and CDR2 SYDVKM. The CDR3 DNA sequence: TGTGCCACCGGGGACTTCACCTACGAGCAGTACTTC. Its translation is CATGDFTYEQYF. Full variable domain (remainder filled in from reference TRBV28 and TRBJ2-7): DVKVTQSSRYLVKRTGEKVFLECVQDMDHENMFWYRQDPGLGLRLIYFSYDVKMKEKGDIPEGYSVSREKKERFSLILESASTNQTSMYLCATGDFTYEQYFGPGTRLTVT.

This chain links TRBV2 with TRBJ2-2, with a possible D match to TRBD1 (6 bases). Germline CDR1 is SNHLY and CDR2 is FYNNEI. The CDR3 runs 19 residues. The V and J ends lost 9 bases and 6 bases respectively, with 32 bases between them. The DNA of the CDR3 is TGTGCCAGAGAAGGCCGAGGGACATCGCGACCCGGCTCCGCCGGGGAGCTGTTTTTT. Translation: CAREGRGTSRPGSAGELFF. Variable domain in full (rest from reference TRBV2 and TRBJ2-2): EPEVTQTPSHQVTQMGQEVILRCVPISNHLYFYWYRQILGQKVEFLVSFYNNEISEKSEIFDDQFSVERPDGSNFTLKIRSTKLEDSAMYFCAREGRGTSRPGSAGELFFGEGSRLTVL.

This rearrangement joins TRBV3-1 (or the pseudogene TRBV3-2) to TRBJ1-5, with D possibly TRBD1 on 5 matching bases. CDR3 length: 14 residues. Germline V gene lookup returns CDR1 LGHDT and CDR2 YNNKEL (reference sequence). V gave up 1 base and J gave up 6 bases, with 10 bases separating them. Here the CDR3 reads CASSQGQGGQPQHF. CDR3 nucleotide sequence: TGTGCCAGCAGCCAAGGGCAGGGTGGTCAGCCCCAGCATTTT.

This chain uses TRBV5-5 with TRBJ2-5, with unresolved D. Trimming removed 4 bases at V and 5 bases at J, with 9 bases between. The CDR3 has 12 residues. Looked up from germline, CDR1 is SGHKS and CDR2 is YYEKEE (reference sequence). CDR3 in DNA: TGTGCCAGCAGCCCCCTCGGCGAGACCCAGTACTTC. It encodes CASSPLGETQYF. The full variable domain, completed using reference TRBV5-5 and TRBJ2-5, is DAGVTQSPTHLIKTRGQQVTLRCSPISGHKSVSWYQQVLGQGPQFIFQYYEKEERGRGNFPDRFSARQFPNYSSELNVNALLLGDSALYLCASSPLGETQYFGPGTRLLVL.

The J gene is TRBJ2-1, the V gene TRBV3-1 (or the pseudogene TRBV3-2), with unresolved D. The CDR3 length is 18 residues. V lost 1 base, J lost 0 bases, and 16 bases lay in between. Germline V gene data show CDR1 as LGHDT and CDR2 as YNNKEL (reference sequence). CDR3 bases: TGTGCCAGCAGCCAAGCGGAAGGTGCGGTAAGCTCCTACAATGAGCAGTTCTTC. Its translation: CASSQAEGAVSSYNEQFF.